Listed below are T cell receptor beta chains from one sample, sequenced in a study of Graves' ophthalmopathy and Graves' hyperthyroidism. TCRdb ran MiXCR on the multiplex PCR reads and lists one entry per CDR3 protein. Found here are fewer than 600,000 distinct CDR3 sequences, approximately 15% of them singletons; the top ten hold 9.5% to 10%. Specimen: blood. The receptors come from a woman under 40 with Graves' ophthalmopathy. CDR3s include the opening cysteine and the closing phenylalanine or tryptophan. The D gene is left open where the match is weak. Rows may omit the clone size; those that give it use once, few, many or a size class.

TRBV12-3/TRBV12-4	many	TRBJ2-7	14	TRBD1	CASSPGQGAYEQYF	TGTGCCAGCAGTCCCGGACAGGGGGCCTACGAGCAGTACTTC
TRBV6-2/TRBV6-3	many	TRBJ2-7	15	.	CASSYGAGLSYEQYF	TGTGCCAGCAGTTACGGGGCGGGATTGAGCTACGAGCAGTACTTC
TRBV12-3/TRBV12-4	many	TRBJ2-5	14	.	CASSPVVDQETQYF	TGTGCCAGCAGTCCGGTGGTCGATCAAGAGACCCAGTACTTC
TRBV3-1	many	TRBJ1-1	12	.	CASSGIAGEAFF	TGTGCCAGCAGCGGGATCGCGGGCGAAGCTTTCTTT
TRBV11-1	few	TRBJ2-5	17	TRBD2	CASSHTGLAGEGETQYF	TGTGCCAGCAGCCATACCGGACTAGCGGGAGAGGGGGAGACCCAGTACTTC
TRBV2	many	TRBJ1-5	16	.	CASSEAPGVSNQPQHF	TGTGCCAGCAGTGAAGCGCCGGGGGTTAGCAATCAGCCCCAGCATTTT
TRBV15	many	TRBJ1-3	17	.	CATSRDPGISSGNTIYF	TGTGCCACCAGCAGAGATCCAGGGATAAGCTCTGGAAACACCATATATTTT
TRBV6-1	many	TRBJ2-5	15	TRBD2	CASSPLRGGPETQYF	TGTGCCAGCAGTCCTTTGCGGGGGGGCCCAGAGACCCAGTACTTC
TRBV7-9	many	TRBJ1-1	13	.	CASSFQGPPEAFF	TGTGCCAGCAGCTTCCAGGGTCCGCCTGAAGCTTTCTTT
TRBV28	many	TRBJ2-7	16	.	CASSLTPGAGIYEQYF	TGTGCCAGCAGTTTAACCCCCGGGGCAGGAATCTACGAGCAGTACTTC
TRBV12-3/TRBV12-4	few	TRBJ2-7	14	.	CASSAGHSAYEQYF	TGTGCCAGCTCTGCGGGACACTCAGCCTACGAGCAGTACTTC
TRBV28	many	TRBJ1-2	14	TRBD1	CASSRTGYNYGYTF	TGTGCCAGCAGTCGGACAGGGTACAACTATGGCTACACCTTC
TRBV30	many	TRBJ2-7	16	.	CAWSGWTQAPSYEQYF	TGTGCCTGGAGTGGGTGGACCCAAGCGCCCTCCTACGAGCAGTACTTC
TRBV12-3/TRBV12-4	many	TRBJ1-6	14	.	CASSQWTDNPPLHF	TGTGCCAGCAGTCAATGGACGGACAATCCACCCCTCCACTTT
TRBV5-6	many	TRBJ2-5	16	TRBD1	CASSHTGTGVQETQYF	TGTGCCAGCAGCCACACCGGGACAGGGGTTCAAGAGACCCAGTACTTC
TRBV20-1	many	TRBJ2-7	11	.	CSARNWGGHHF	TGCAGTGCTAGAAATTGGGGGGGCCATCACTTC
TRBV15	many	TRBJ2-7	16	.	CATSSPPGSTTYEQYF	TGTGCCACCAGCTCACCCCCAGGGAGCACTACCTACGAGCAGTACTTC
TRBV28	many	TRBJ2-7	16	.	CASKPLPGTSGYEQYF	TGTGCCAGCAAACCCCTTCCCGGGACCTCGGGCTACGAGCAGTACTTC
TRBV28	many	TRBJ2-7	14	.	CASSSPGRVHEQYF	TGTGCCAGCAGTTCCCCAGGCAGGGTCCACGAGCAGTACTTC
TRBV28	.	TRBJ1-1	16	.	CASSPLLFGVYTDAFF	TGTGCCAGCAGTCCCCTATTATTTGGCGTGTACACTGATGCTTTCTTT
TRBV11-2	few	TRBJ2-7	19	TRBD2	CASSPYSGRVHARPYEQYF	TGTGCCAGCAGTCCTTATAGCGGGAGAGTCCACGCTCGCCCCTACGAGCAGTACTTC
TRBV15	many	TRBJ1-3	16	.	CATSTKTASSGNTIYF	TGTGCCACCAGCACAAAAACGGCCAGCTCTGGAAACACCATATATTTT
TRBV18	few	TRBJ1-1	15	.	CASSPRPAMNTEAFF	TGTGCCAGCTCCCCCAGACCCGCCATGAACACTGAAGCTTTCTTT
TRBV20-1	many	TRBJ2-5	14	.	CSARAWAIQETQYF	TGCAGTGCTAGAGCCTGGGCTATTCAAGAGACCCAGTACTTC
TRBV11-1	many	TRBJ2-5	15	.	CASSLGGEQQETQYF	TGTGCCAGCAGCTTAGGGGGGGAACAGCAAGAGACCCAGTACTTC
TRBV5-1	many	TRBJ2-7	14	TRBD2	CASSLAGLSYEQYF	TGTGCCAGCAGCTTAGCGGGCCTCTCCTACGAGCAGTACTTC
TRBV4-3	few	TRBJ2-2	16	.	CASSQDSAGFTGELFF	TGCGCCAGCAGCCAAGATTCGGCAGGGTTCACCGGGGAGCTGTTTTTT
TRBV6-2/TRBV6-3	.	TRBJ2-3	15	TRBD2	CASKSSGGATDTQYF	TGTGCCAGCAAGAGTAGCGGGGGGGCCACCGATACGCAGTATTTT
TRBV3-1	many	TRBJ2-5	15	.	CASSQNPGPQETQYF	TGTGCCAGCAGCCAGAACCCGGGACCCCAAGAGACCCAGTACTTC
TRBV12-3/TRBV12-4	many	TRBJ1-1	14	TRBD1	CASSYRTGYTEAFF	TGTGCCAGCAGTTACAGGACAGGGTACACTGAAGCTTTCTTT
TRBV12-3/TRBV12-4	many	TRBJ2-5	18	TRBD2	CASSQGTSGDLVQETQYF	TGTGCCAGCAGTCAGGGGACTAGCGGGGACTTAGTCCAAGAGACCCAGTACTTC
TRBV7-8	many	TRBJ1-1	16	TRBD1	CASRRDRVLMNTEAFF	TGTGCCAGCCGTCGGGACAGGGTGCTTATGAACACTGAAGCTTTCTTT
TRBV4-2	.	TRBJ1-5	13	.	CASSQGIFQPQHF	TGTGCCAGCAGCCAAGGTATTTTTCAGCCCCAGCATTTT
TRBV28	many	TRBJ1-1	13	.	CASRPLRDTEAFF	TGTGCCAGCAGGCCCCTGCGGGACACTGAAGCTTTCTTT
TRBV6-5	many	TRBJ2-7	15	.	CASSYGGTETYEQYF	TGTGCCAGCAGTTACGGGGGGACAGAAACCTACGAGCAGTACTTC
TRBV30	.	TRBJ2-5	11	.	CAWTDSQTQYF	TGTGCCTGGACGGACAGCCAGACCCAGTACTTC
TRBV9	.	TRBJ1-6	15	.	CASSVGPRDRSPLHF	TGTGCCAGCAGCGTAGGACCCCGGGACCGGTCACCCCTCCACTTT
TRBV6-2/TRBV6-3	many	TRBJ1-5	18	.	CASSYTSRARYSNQPQHF	TGTGCCAGCAGTTATACGTCCAGGGCCCGGTATAGCAATCAGCCCCAGCATTTT
TRBV2	many	TRBJ2-7	15	TRBD2	CASSEQAGGAYEQYF	TGTGCCAGCAGTGAACAAGCGGGAGGCGCCTACGAGCAGTACTTC
TRBV7-2	.	TRBJ2-7	14	.	CASSLTALPEEQYF	TGTGCCAGCAGCTTAACCGCACTCCCGGAGGAGCAGTACTTC
TRBV6-1	many	TRBJ2-2	15	.	CASGRRSANTGELFF	TGTGCCAGCGGACGGCGTTCAGCGAACACCGGGGAGCTGTTTTTT
TRBV28	few	TRBJ2-5	13	.	CASSSDGKETQYF	TGTGCCAGCAGTTCGGACGGGAAAGAGACCCAGTACTTC
TRBV6-5	many	TRBJ2-7	15	.	CASSYGSRSSYEQYF	TGTGCCAGCAGTTATGGGTCGAGGTCCTCCTACGAGCAGTACTTC
TRBV27	.	TRBJ2-5	17	TRBD1	CASSSTLGTGGQETQYF	TGTGCCAGCAGTTCGACCCTCGGGACAGGGGGACAAGAGACCCAGTACTTC
TRBV28	many	TRBJ1-2	15	.	CASSSLYVGSYGYTF	TGTGCCAGCAGTTCGCTATACGTGGGGAGCTATGGCTACACCTTC
TRBV27	.	TRBJ2-2	12	.	CASTTHTGELFF	TGTGCCAGCACAACCCACACCGGGGAGCTGTTTTTT
TRBV5-1	many	TRBJ2-7	14	.	CASSLDESGVEQYF	TGCGCCAGCAGCTTGGATGAGTCCGGGGTCGAGCAGTACTTC
TRBV12-3/TRBV12-4	many	TRBJ1-2	14	TRBD1	CASSRGQGVAGYTF	TGTGCCAGCAGTCGAGGACAGGGCGTTGCTGGCTACACCTTC
TRBV5-1	.	TRBJ2-2	16	TRBD2	CASSLTSGLIGGEPFF	TGCGCCAGCAGCCTGACTAGCGGACTGATAGGGGGGGAGCCGTTTTTT
TRBV2	.	TRBJ2-5	13	.	CASRGRTQETQYF	TGTGCCAGCAGGGGCAGGACCCAAGAGACCCAGTACTTC
TRBV6-5	many	TRBJ1-2	16	.	CASTGRLIGPNYGYTF	TGTGCCAGCACGGGACGTCTGATCGGCCCTAACTATGGCTACACCTTC
TRBV7-9	many	TRBJ2-5	16	.	CASSPTAGALGETQYF	TGTGCCAGCAGCCCCACCGCAGGGGCTTTGGGGGAGACCCAGTACTTC
TRBV7-3	many	TRBJ2-7	13	.	CASSPSYRAEQYF	TGTGCCAGCAGCCCGTCCTACAGGGCCGAGCAGTACTTC
TRBV6-5	many	TRBJ1-1	14	.	CASRPGAMNTEAFF	TGTGCCAGCAGACCAGGGGCCATGAACACTGAAGCTTTCTTT
TRBV5-1	many	TRBJ2-7	14	.	CASSLTGEGREQYF	TGCGCCAGCAGCTTAACAGGGGAGGGGAGAGAGCAGTACTTC
TRBV27	many	TRBJ1-2	14	.	CASSSNQGDYGYTF	TGTGCCAGCAGTTCCAATCAGGGAGACTATGGCTACACCTTC
TRBV7-2	.	TRBJ2-7	14	.	CTSSPRRSSYEQYF	TGTACCAGCAGCCCGCGACGAAGCTCCTACGAGCAGTACTTC
TRBV12-3/TRBV12-4	.	TRBJ1-2	13	TRBD1	CASSWTGYDGYTF	TGTGCCAGCAGTTGGACAGGGTACGATGGCTACACCTTC
TRBV30	many	TRBJ2-7	11	TRBD2	CAWGRVFEQYF	TGTGCCTGGGGGAGGGTGTTCGAGCAGTACTTC
TRBV5-1	many	TRBJ1-6	15	TRBD1	CASSLWTGGSTPLHF	TGCGCCAGCAGCTTGTGGACAGGGGGGTCGACACCCCTCCACTTT